The clone carrying this T cell receptor beta chain was picked up one time. Its antigen is as yet unknown. These data come from a study of radiotherapy plus CTLA-4 blockade in lung cancer. Study background: Among patients, under 20% showed objective responses, and over 30% had disease control. Findings and limits, study-wide: Interferon-beta, together with early blood T cell clone dynamics, reportedly best predicted response. Blood saw expansion of tumor-derived TCR clones after radiotherapy plus ipilimumab.

In germline, CDR1 is SGHRS, CDR2 YFSETQ. V trimming: 0 bases; J trimming: 0 bases; junction bases outside the gene matches: 5. The CDR3 spans 17 residues. Those patients who had chemo-refractory metastatic non-small-cell lung cancer were given focal radiation along with CTLA-4 blockade through ipilimumab. Repertoires were generated with immunoSEQ multiplex PCR, while TCRdb's copy carries only in-frame clones and drops some. This sample yields roughly 110,000 clones, of which 85% are seen a single time; less than 2.5% belongs to the top ten. This specimen consisted of peripheral blood, obtained from a patient treated with radiotherapy plus ipilimumab. The chain couples TRBV5-1 to TRBJ2-3; 9 nucleotides line up with TRBD2. The receptor was derived from a human donor with non-small cell lung cancer that progressed on radiotherapy plus ipilimumab. Some clones in this sample may be carry-over from other donors' samples. Written as DNA, the CDR3 is TGCGCCAGCAGCTTGGCCCTAGCGGGGACTAGCACAGATACGCAGTATTTT. It specifies CASSLALAGTSTDTQYF.